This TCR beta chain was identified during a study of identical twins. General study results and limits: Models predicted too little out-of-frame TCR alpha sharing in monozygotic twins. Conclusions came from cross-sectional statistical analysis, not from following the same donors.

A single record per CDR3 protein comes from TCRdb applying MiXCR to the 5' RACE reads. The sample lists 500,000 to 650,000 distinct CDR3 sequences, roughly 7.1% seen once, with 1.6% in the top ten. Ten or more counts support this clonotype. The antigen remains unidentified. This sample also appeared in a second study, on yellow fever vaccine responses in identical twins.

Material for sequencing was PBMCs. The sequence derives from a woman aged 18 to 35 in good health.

The CDR3 here is CAISSLSQGYTF. CDR3 coding DNA: TGTGCCATCAGTTCCCTTTCGCAGGGCTACACCTTC. The chain employs TRBV10-3 and TRBJ1-2; D remains unclear. The germline V and J ends were trimmed by 5 bases and 8 bases, with 12 bases remaining between them. CDR1 is ENHRY, CDR2 SYGVKD, per germline. The CDR3 consists of 12 residues.